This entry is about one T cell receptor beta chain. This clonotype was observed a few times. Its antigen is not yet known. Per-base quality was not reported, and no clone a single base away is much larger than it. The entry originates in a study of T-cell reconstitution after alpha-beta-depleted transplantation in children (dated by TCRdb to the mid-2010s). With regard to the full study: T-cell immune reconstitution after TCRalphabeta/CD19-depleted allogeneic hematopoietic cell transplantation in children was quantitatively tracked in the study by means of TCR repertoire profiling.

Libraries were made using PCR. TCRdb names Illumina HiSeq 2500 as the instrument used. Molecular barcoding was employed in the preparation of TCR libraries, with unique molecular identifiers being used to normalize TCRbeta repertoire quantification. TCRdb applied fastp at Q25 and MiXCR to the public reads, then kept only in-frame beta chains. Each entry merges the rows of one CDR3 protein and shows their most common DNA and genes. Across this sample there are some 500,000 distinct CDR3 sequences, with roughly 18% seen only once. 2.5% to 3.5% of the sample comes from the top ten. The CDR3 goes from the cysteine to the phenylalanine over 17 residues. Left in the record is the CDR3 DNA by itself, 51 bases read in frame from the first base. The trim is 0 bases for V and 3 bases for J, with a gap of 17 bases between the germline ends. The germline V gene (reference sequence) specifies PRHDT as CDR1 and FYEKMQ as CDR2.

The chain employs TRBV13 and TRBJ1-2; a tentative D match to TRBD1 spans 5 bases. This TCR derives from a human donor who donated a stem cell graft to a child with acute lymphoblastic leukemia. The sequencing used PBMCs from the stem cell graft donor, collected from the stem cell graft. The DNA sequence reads TGTGCCAGCAGCTTAGGGGTCTCCCGGGACGCCGACTATGGCTACACCTTC. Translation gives CASSLGVSRDADYGYTF.